Detailed here is one T cell receptor (beta chain). Its target is not known. The entry originates in a study of cytomegalovirus exposure and HLA in healthy donors. On the study more broadly: Genetic ancestry analysis placed over 65% of the approximately 400 donors that were genotyped in the Caucasian-associated cluster.

Study results and limitations: Reports credit the classifier with highly specific, highly sensitive diagnosis of cytomegalovirus status.

V lost 5 bases to trimming and J lost 8 bases; unmatched junction nucleotides: 3. This CDR3 contains 12 residues. The V gene's germline CDR1 is SGHTA and CDR2 FQGNSA. PCR involved 60 Vbeta and 13 Jbeta primers. Assay used: immunoSEQ multiplex PCR; TCRdb lists only in-frame clones, some missing. The sample has about 190,000 clones, around 67% seen once; the top ten hold 3% to 4%. The sample was PBMCs. J is TRBJ1-1 and V is TRBV7-2, with TRBD1 matching 9 bases. The sequence derives from a woman aged 30 to 39 in good health and CMV-seropositive. This chain's CDR3 is CASSATGGEAFF. The DNA for the CDR3 is TGTGCCAGCAGCGCGACAGGGGGGGAAGCTTTCTTT.